One and the same sample provided the 18 T cell receptor beta chains below, sequenced in a study of T cells in women clearing cervical HPV infection. This table comes from immunoSEQ multiplex PCR, and its TCRdb copy is limited to in-frame clones, with some not included. Its table lists 40,000 to 60,000 clones. Sequencing input: blood buffy coat. These receptors were collected from a woman aged 18-69 years with a cervical HPV16 infection that either progressed to CIN3+ or cleared (not recorded which).

In the case of this clone: The read falls 3 residues short of the CDR3 end, and the missing part is taken from the germline J gene. The chain recombines TRBV20-1 with TRBJ2-3; 11 bases agree with TRBD2. The junction had 6 bases not matched to a gene; V was cut back by 6 bases and J by 4 bases. The CDR3 loop spans 14 amino acids. Germline CDR1 DFQATT, CDR2 SNEGSKA (reference sequence). CDR3 amino acids: CSADLAGGPDTQYF. The sequenced CDR3 bases are TGCAGTGCCGACCTAGCGGGGGGCCCAGATACG.

In regard to this clone: The read falls 3 residues short of the CDR3 end, and the missing part is taken from the germline J gene. The chain links TRBV7-9 to TRBJ2-7; D uncertain. V lost 5 bases and J lost 2, with 10 bases in between. The germline V gene encodes CDR1 SEHNR and CDR2 FQNEAQ (reference sequence). The CDR3 has 13 residues. CDR3 protein: CASSPGSPYEQYF. The CDR3 DNA, read in part, is TGTGCCAGCAGCCCCGGGTCTCCCTACGAG.

The CDR3: CASSSRVAPFYEQYF. Incomplete CDR3 DNA: TGTGCCAGCAGCTCAAGGGTTGCCCCGTTCTACGAG. The chain recombines TRBV5-6 with TRBJ2-7; D uncertain. The CDR3 extends 3 residues past the end of the read, so its final part is completed from the germline J gene. This CDR3 region has 15 residues. In germline, CDR1 is SGHDT, CDR2 YYEEEE. Trimming took 3 bases from V and 3 from J, leaving 16 bases between them.

Concerning this clone: The read ends 3 residues early relative to the CDR3; the germline J gene fills the gap. The rearrangement uses TRBV5-6 and TRBJ1-1; weak D call: TRBD1 (5 bases). Trimming took 3 bases from V and 1 from J, leaving 13 bases between them. Germline CDR1 is SGHDT and CDR2 is YYEEEE. The CDR3 spans 15 residues. CDR3 sequence: CASSWRDSGNTEAFF. CDR3 DNA (partial): TGTGCCAGCAGCTGGAGGGACTCGGGGAACACTGAA.

Details on this clone: The sequence runs out 3 residues before the end of the CDR3; the remainder is reconstructed from the germline J gene. V is TRBV5-8 and J is TRBJ2-7; 7 bases line up with TRBD1. V trimming: 2 bases; J trimming: 3 bases; junction bases outside the gene matches: 5. This CDR3 contains 14 residues. Germline CDR1 is SGHTS and CDR2 is YDEGEE. The CDR3 protein is CASSLGGQDYEQYF. Incomplete CDR3 DNA: TGTGCCAGCAGCTTAGGGGGCCAGGACTACGAG.

Turning to this clone: Read coverage stops 3 residues before the CDR3 terminus; the germline J gene supplies the remainder. The chain is built from TRBV7-3 and TRBJ2-3; the D gene is possibly TRBD1 (5 bases). The CDR3 loop spans 17 amino acids. Per germline, CDR1 SGHTA and CDR2 FQGTGA. The V end lost 1 base, the J end lost 1 base, and 15 bases lay between the germline ends. The CDR3 region is CASSLRNWVGRTDTQYF. The CDR3 bases that were read are TGTGCCAGCAGCTTAAGGAATTGGGTGGGGCGCACAGATACG.

As for this clone: The CDR3 is cut off 3 residues early in the read; its end comes from the germline J gene. The V and J genes are TRBV20-1 and TRBJ2-3, with a weak D call TRBD2 (5 bases). V lost 3 bases to trimming and J lost 1 base, with 14 bases between them. Germline V gives CDR1 DFQATT, CDR2 SNEGSKA (reference sequence). The CDR3 has 15 residues. CDR3 loop: CSASVRLAGTDTQYF. CDR3 DNA (partial): TGCAGTGCTAGTGTACGGCTAGCCGGCACAGATACG.

Points on this clone: The read is 3 residues too short to cover the CDR3 end, so that end is filled in from the germline J gene. The chain couples TRBV18 to TRBJ2-3, with D possibly TRBD1 on 6 matching bases. There are 15 residues in the CDR3. Germline lookup yields CDR1 KGHSH and CDR2 LQKENI. The covered CDR3 bases are TGTGCCAGCTCACCAGCCAGGGGAGAGAATCAGCCG. It encodes CASSPARGENQP. The entire CDR3 reads CASSPARGENQPQYF.

For this clone: Read data end 3 residues before the CDR3 end; the end is taken from the germline J gene. The J gene is TRBJ1-1, the V gene TRBV23-1, with a possible D match to TRBD1 (6 bases). TRBV23-1 counts as an open reading frame of uncertain function. The CDR3 runs to 18 residues. Trimming stripped 0 bases from V and 5 bases from J, with 22 bases between. The CDR3 spells CASSQSDYRGGGRTEAFF. The covered CDR3 bases are TGCGCCAGCAGTCAATCGGACTACAGAGGGGGGGGGAGAACTGAA.

To note about this clone: Distinct nucleotide sequences in the sample also encode this CDR3. The CDR3 is CAMADPNYGYTF. CDR3 DNA, as far as it was read: TGTGCCATGGCAGATCCTAACTATGGC. V and J are TRBV10-3 and TRBJ1-2; D unresolved. The CDR3 goes on 3 residues after the read ends, and that part is filled in from the germline J gene. This CDR3 has 12 amino acids. Trimming took 9 bases from V and 0 from J, leaving 8 bases between them. Germline values: CDR1 ENHRY, CDR2 SYGVKD.

Concerning this clone: The read ends 3 residues shy of where the CDR3 ends; the end is completed using the germline J gene. This chain joins TRBV13 and TRBJ1-5; 7 bases fit TRBD1. CDR1 PRHDT and CDR2 FYEKMQ come from the germline V gene (reference sequence). This CDR3 contains 17 residues. The ends lost 8 bases at V and 0 bases at J; junction bases unmatched: 13. CDR3 region: CASVLLTGLYSNQPQHF. The CDR3 bases that were read are TGTGCCAGCGTCCTCTTGACAGGGCTGTATAGCAATCAGCCC.

On this clone itself: The read terminates 3 residues ahead of where the CDR3 ends, so the germline J gene completes it. The chain combines TRBV19 with TRBJ2-7; tentative D call: TRBD2 (6 bases). CDR3 length: 15 residues. V lost 5 bases and J lost 0, with 14 bases in between. Germline loops: CDR1 LNHDA, CDR2 SQIVND (reference sequence). The DNA read from the CDR3 is TGTGCCAGTAGTCTCGGGACTCCCACCTCCTACGAG. Amino acid sequence: CASSLGTPTSYE. The complete CDR3 reads CASSLGTPTSYEQYF.

Regarding this clone: The CDR3 end falls 3 residues outside the read, so it is completed with the germline J gene. V is TRBV12-3 or TRBV12-4 and J is TRBJ2-5; no firm D call. V was cut by 4 bases and J by 0 bases, with 6 bases left in between. This CDR3 contains 13 residues. The CDR3: CASSYSYQETQYF. The sequenced part of the CDR3 DNA is TGTGCCAGCAGTTACAGCTACCAAGAGACC.

Details on this clone: The DNA ends 3 residues before the CDR3 does, and the rest of the CDR3 is filled in from the germline J gene. The rearrangement joins TRBV6-2 or TRBV6-3 to TRBJ1-5; D is perhaps TRBD1 (5 bases). This CDR3 is 16 amino acids long. Trimming removed 5 bases from V and 2 bases from J, with 16 bases in between. CDR1 MNHEY and CDR2 SVGEGT come from the germline V gene. Partial CDR3 DNA: TGTGCCAGCAGTGACGGTCAAGGGGCTGGCAATCAGCCC. Translated, it gives CASSDGQGAGNQP. The whole CDR3 protein reads CASSDGQGAGNQPQHF.

As regards this clone: The read falls 3 residues short of the CDR3 end, and the missing part is taken from the germline J gene. This chain joins TRBV6-4 and TRBJ2-3, with 12 bases lining up with TRBD2. Per the germline V gene, CDR1 is MRHNA and CDR2 is SNTAGT. The CDR3 is made up of 15 amino acids. After removal of 4 bases from V and 1 base from J, the junction contained 0 bases not matched to a gene. Incomplete CDR3 DNA: TGTGCCAGCAGTGGACTAGCGGGGGGCACAGATACG. Amino acids: CASSGLAGGTDT. Given in full, the CDR3 is CASSGLAGGTDTQYF.

As for this clone: Read sequence stops 3 residues before the CDR3 end, and the germline J gene provides the missing end. V usage is TRBV4-1 and J usage is TRBJ2-6, with D unclear. The CDR3 runs 17 residues. The germline CDR1 and CDR2 sequences are MGHRA and YSYEKL. V lost 1 base and J lost 2, with 12 bases in between. The CDR3 DNA, read in part, is TGCGCCAGCAGCCAAGTCGGTGGCCTAGCTGGGGCCAACGTC. Its translation is CASSQVGGLAGANV. The entire CDR3 protein reads CASSQVGGLAGANVLTF.

As regards this clone: With the read ending 3 residues before the CDR3 end, the germline J gene is used to fill in that end. This chain connects TRBV7-9 to TRBJ2-1; TRBD2 is a possible D gene (5 bases). Between the trimmed V and J ends, which lost 4 bases and 4 bases, there was a span of 14 bases. Germline V lookup: CDR1 SEHNR, CDR2 FQNEAQ (reference sequence). The CDR3 loop spans 15 amino acids. CDR3 residues: CASSSDSRTYNEQFF. The sequenced part of the CDR3 DNA is TGTGCCAGCAGCTCGGACTCCCGGACTTACAATGAG.

As regards this clone: The read ends 3 residues early relative to the CDR3; the germline J gene fills the gap. The J gene is TRBJ2-3, the V gene TRBV19, with D hard to call. The CDR3 has 13 residues. CDR1 is LNHDA and CDR2 is SQIVND in the germline V gene (reference sequence). The sequenced CDR3 bases are TGTGCCAGTAGTATAGCTAGAAATCAGCCG. Encoded protein: CASSIARNQP. Given in full, the CDR3 is CASSIARNQPQYF.